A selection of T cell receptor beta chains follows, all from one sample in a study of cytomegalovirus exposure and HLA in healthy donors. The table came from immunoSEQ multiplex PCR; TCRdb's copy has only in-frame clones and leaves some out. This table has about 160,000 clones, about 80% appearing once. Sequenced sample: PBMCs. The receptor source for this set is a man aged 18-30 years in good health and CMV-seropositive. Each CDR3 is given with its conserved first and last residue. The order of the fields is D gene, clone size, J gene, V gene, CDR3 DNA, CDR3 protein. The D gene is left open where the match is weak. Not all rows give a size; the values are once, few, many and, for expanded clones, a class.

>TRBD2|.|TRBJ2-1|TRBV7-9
TGTGCCAGCAGTCCCGGGGGGAATGAGCAGTTCTTC
CASSPGGNEQFF
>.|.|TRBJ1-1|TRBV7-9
TGTGCCAGCAGCGATACAGGGATTTATGGCTCTGAAGCTTTCTTT
CASSDTGIYGSEAFF
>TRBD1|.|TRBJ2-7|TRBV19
TGTGCCAGTAACAGACAGGGGGCTCCGTACGAGCAGTACTTC
CASNRQGAPYEQYF
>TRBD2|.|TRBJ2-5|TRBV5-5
TGTGCCAGCAGTCGACTAGCGATTAGGGCAGAGACCCAGTACTTC
CASSRLAIRAETQYF
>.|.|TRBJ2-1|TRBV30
TGTGCCTGGAGTTGGAACGGGGGAACCTACAATGAGCAGTTCTTC
CAWSWNGGTYNEQFF
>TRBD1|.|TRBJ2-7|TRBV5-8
TGTGCCAGCAGCCCCTGGGGCAGGGGGTGGTCCGACGAGCAGTACTTC
CASSPWGRGWSDEQYF
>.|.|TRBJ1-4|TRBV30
TGTGCCTGGAACAGGGCAAATGAAAAACTGTTTTTT
CAWNRANEKLFF
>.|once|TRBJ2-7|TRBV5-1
TGCGCCAGCAGCTTGGGACAGAACTACGAGCAGTACTTC
CASSLGQNYEQYF
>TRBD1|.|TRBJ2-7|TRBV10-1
TGCGCCAGCAGTGAGTTGGGACAGGACTACGAGCAGTACTTC
CASSELGQDYEQYF
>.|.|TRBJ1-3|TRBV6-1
TGTGCCAGCAGGACCCCCGGGGGCTCTGGAAACACCATATATTTT
CASRTPGGSGNTIYF
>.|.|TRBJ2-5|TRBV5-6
TGTGCCAGCAGCTTGGGTATTTTCAGGGAGACCCAGTACTTC
CASSLGIFRETQYF
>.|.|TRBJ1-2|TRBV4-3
TGCGCCAGCAGCCAAGGGACAGCGGTCTATGGCTACACCTTC
CASSQGTAVYGYTF
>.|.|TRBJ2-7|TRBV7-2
TGTGCCAGCAGCATAGGGGCTATTACCTACGAGCAGTACTTC
CASSIGAITYEQYF
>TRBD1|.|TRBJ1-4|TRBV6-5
TGTGCCAGCAGTTACGATCCAGACAGGGGTGGTGAAAAACTGTTTTTT
CASSYDPDRGGEKLFF
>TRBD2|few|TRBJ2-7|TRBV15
TGTGCCACCAGCAGTCCCCTAGCGGAGGGTGCCTACGAGCAGTACTTC
CATSSPLAEGAYEQYF
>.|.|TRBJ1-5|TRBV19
TGTGCCAGTACTCCAACCTCCGGGGGAGGAAGCAATCAGCCCCAGCATTTT
CASTPTSGGGSNQPQHF
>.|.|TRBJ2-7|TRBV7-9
TGTGCCAGCACCCCTCGCGGTGGGTACGAGCAGTACTTC
CASTPRGGYEQYF